The T cell receptor beta chain described here comes from a study of blood T cells in healthy people across ages. Study findings and constraints: A strong correlation between TCR beta diversity and naive T cell percentage was seen.

A second PCR of roughly 7 to 11 cycles used a sample-barcoded 5' primer and a J-beta primer mix. TCRdb re-called the 5' RACE reads through MiXCR, storing one row per CDR3 protein. The data contain 700,000 or so distinct CDR3 sequences, 20% to 25% of them singletons. Each donor's blood draw was 8.5 to 10 milliliters of peripheral blood. Total RNA extraction produced at least 6 micrograms (per sample) for the study. This clonotype was seen more than once but under ten times. Its antigen is undetermined. Germline assignment: CDR1 SNHLY and CDR2 FYNNEI. This CDR3 comprises 14 residues. The genes are TRBV2 and TRBJ2-5; TRBD1 or TRBD2 may be the D gene (6 bases each). The end of the DNA fits TRBJ2-1 better, so the J call may be wrong. The receptor comes from a man between 65 and 80 years old in good health. Sequences were obtained from blood. The CDR3 protein is CASTSEGGGPPQFF. The DNA for the CDR3 is TGTGCCAGCACTAGTGAGGGGGGCGGCCCACCACAGTTCTTC.